Below, one TCR beta chain is given with its context. Its target is unknown. This record comes from a study of OX40 agonist ivuxolimab in advanced cancers. Study context: Dose-escalation subjects each had hepatocellular carcinoma, melanoma, renal cell or head and neck cancer. Notes on the study in general: The antigen specificity of the peripheral T cells (those that were expanded) was not determined.

Germline V gene data show CDR1 as LNHNV and CDR2 as YYDKDF (reference sequence). Trimming removed 7 bases from V and 4 bases from J; junction bases left unmatched: 16. The CDR3 totals 17 residues. Some clones are missing from TCRdb's copy, which holds only in-frame ones; the method was immunoSEQ multiplex PCR. The profile covers some 73,000 clones, with over 80% appearing a single time and approximately 11% taken by the ten largest. The chain links TRBV15 to TRBJ2-3; 8 nucleotides line up with TRBD2. This TCR came from an adult with an advanced solid tumor such as melanoma, head and neck, liver or kidney cancer. The starting material was CD4+ or CD8+ T cells sorted from blood, obtained in a trial of the OX40 agonist ivuxolimab. CDR3 sequence: CATTRLRPGLGPDTQYF. In DNA form, the CDR3 reads TGTGCCACCACCCGACTTCGACCGGGACTAGGCCCAGATACGCAGTATTTT. The full variable domain, rest sourced from reference TRBV15 and TRBJ2-3, is DAMVIQNPRYQVTQFGKPVTLSCSQTLNHNVMYWYQQKSSQAPKLLFHYYDKDFNNEADTPDNFQSRRPNTSFCFLDIRSPGLGDTAMYLCATTRLRPGLGPDTQYFGPGTRLTVL.